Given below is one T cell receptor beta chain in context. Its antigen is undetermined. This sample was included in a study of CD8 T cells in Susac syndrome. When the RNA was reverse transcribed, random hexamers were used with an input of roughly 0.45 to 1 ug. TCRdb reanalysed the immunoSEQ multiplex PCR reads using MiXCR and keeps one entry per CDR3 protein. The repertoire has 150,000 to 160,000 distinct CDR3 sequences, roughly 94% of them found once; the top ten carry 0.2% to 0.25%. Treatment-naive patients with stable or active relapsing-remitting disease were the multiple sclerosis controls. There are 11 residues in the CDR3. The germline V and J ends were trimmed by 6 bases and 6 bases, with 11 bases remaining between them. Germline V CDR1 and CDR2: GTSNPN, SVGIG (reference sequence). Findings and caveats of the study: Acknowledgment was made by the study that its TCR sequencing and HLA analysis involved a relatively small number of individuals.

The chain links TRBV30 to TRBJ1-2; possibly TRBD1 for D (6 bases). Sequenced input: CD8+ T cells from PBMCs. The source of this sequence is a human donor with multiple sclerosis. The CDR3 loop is CACRQAHGYTF. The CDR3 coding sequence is TGTGCCTGCAGACAGGCCCATGGCTACACCTTC.